The entry below gives a single TCR beta chain sequence along with its context. Its specificity is not known. This specimen belongs to a study of T cell responses to AZD1222 COVID-19 vaccine. About the research overall: Second-dose intervals near 4 or 12 weeks were combined.

TCRdb keeps only in-frame clones here, not all; method: immunoSEQ multiplex PCR. The top ten clones hold about 4% of a sample with some 130,000 clones, around 84% of them seen once. Study-wide results and caveats: The study found Spike-specific TCR breadth and depth rose after two AZD1222 doses. It should be noted that donors were predominantly white British and more often female, and clonal diversity was possibly underestimated.

Germline assignment: CDR1 SGHRS and CDR2 YFSETQ. The V segment lost 4 bases and the J segment 0 bases; nucleotides outside the gene matches: 13. CDR3 size: 19 residues. The sequencing used peripheral blood, collected on day 0 of AZD1222 vaccination. This chain links TRBV5-1 with TRBJ2-1; 10 positions agree with TRBD2. This clonotype originated in an adult in good health. The DNA of the CDR3 is TGCGCCAGCAGCGCCACCTTCCGACTAGCGGGCAGCTCCTACAATGAGCAGTTCTTC. Translation gives CASSATFRLAGSSYNEQFF.